This entry features one TCR beta chain sequence. Original methodology: For nucleated cells, counts were estimated from reference gene primer amplification. The data were produced by immunoSEQ multiplex PCR, yet TCRdb's version contains in-frame clones alone and is incomplete. The V and J calls and clone size were taken over from that table, and D and trimming were inferred from the DNA. The table includes around 200,000 clones, more than 75% detected once. Per germline, CDR1 SNHLY and CDR2 FYNNEI. Trimming removed 3 bases at V and 7 bases at J, with 10 bases between. This CDR3 is 13 amino acids long. This entry is derived from a study of blood T cell repertoires in COVID-19. Study-wide context: Material from acute and convalescent COVID-19 was sourced from the United States, Italy and Spain. PBMCs, B-cell-depleted T cells, or T cells were the source of the cDNA or gDNA that made up the material.

The chain recombines TRBV2 with TRBJ1-5; possibly TRBD1 for D (6 bases). The TCR originated in a man between 35 and 55 years old with active or convalescent COVID-19. Sequenced input: peripheral blood. The CDR3 protein is CASSDRGAQPQHF. The CDR3 bases are TGTGCCAGCAGTGACAGGGGAGCCCAGCCCCAGCATTTT.